These T cell receptor beta chains were read from a single sample in a study of blood T cell repertoires in COVID-19. Produced via immunoSEQ multiplex PCR; TCRdb's table is partial and in-frame only. The sample gives a few hundred thousand clones, about four fifths of which show up once; 5% is in the top ten. Sequencing was carried out using PBMCs or T cells enriched from blood (not recorded which). The receptor source for this set is a man in his forties who had been exposed to COVID-19. The CDR3 runs from the conserved cysteine through the conserved F or W. Fields, in order: V gene, clone size, D gene, J gene, CDR3 protein, CDR3 DNA. D genes are given only for firm matches. The size entry is marked missing in some rows and otherwise reads once, few, many or a size class.

TRBV30	.	TRBD1	TRBJ1-2	CAWSRDRVVSAYGYTF	TGTGCCTGGAGTCGGGACAGGGTTGTGTCCGCCTATGGCTACACCTTC
TRBV11-2	.	TRBD2	TRBJ2-1	CASSLGRKLAGGSYNEQFF	TGTGCCAGCAGCTTAGGGCGAAAACTAGCGGGAGGTTCCTACAATGAGCAGTTCTTC
TRBV5-1	.	TRBD1	TRBJ2-1	CASSPDRAYNEQFF	TGCGCCAGCAGTCCCGACAGGGCCTACAATGAGCAGTTCTTC
TRBV24-1	.	.	TRBJ2-2	CATSDLFSNPGELFF	TGTGCCACCAGTGATTTGTTCTCTAACCCCGGGGAGCTGTTTTTT
TRBV30	.	.	TRBJ1-1	CAWISVTEAFF	TGTGCCTGGATCTCAGTCACTGAAGCTTTCTTT
TRBV6-5	.	.	TRBJ1-3	CASSRLNTIYF	TGTGCCAGCAGCAGACTAAACACCATATATTTT
TRBV7-2	.	.	TRBJ2-1	CASSLKPGAGEQFF	TGTGCCAGCAGCTTAAAGCCAGGGGCTGGGGAGCAGTTCTTC
TRBV6-5	.	.	TRBJ1-5	CASRGVDNQPQHF	TGTGCCAGCAGAGGGGTTGACAATCAGCCCCAGCATTTT
TRBV7-3	.	.	TRBJ2-1	CASSSRGIREQFF	TGTGCCAGCAGCTCCCGGGGGATACGTGAGCAGTTCTTC
TRBV19	.	TRBD1	TRBJ1-2	CASGNRGNYGYTF	TGTGCCAGTGGGAACAGGGGTAACTATGGCTACACCTTC
TRBV6-2/TRBV6-3	.	.	TRBJ2-7	CASSYWELYEQYF	TGTGCCAGCAGTTACTGGGAGCTCTACGAGCAGTACTTC
TRBV19	many	TRBD1	TRBJ2-7	CARRRTGMERNLHEQYF	TGTGCCAGGCGAAGGACAGGAATGGAGCGAAATCTCCACGAGCAGTACTTC
TRBV6-5	.	.	TRBJ2-1	CASSYEDEQFF	TGTGCCAGCAGTTACGAGGATGAGCAGTTCTTC
TRBV19	.	TRBD1	TRBJ2-5	CASSPGQGVQETQYF	TGTGCCAGTAGTCCGGGACAGGGGGTTCAAGAGACCCAGTACTTC
TRBV6-1	once	.	TRBJ1-2	CASSDPGSVYGYTF	TGTGCCAGCAGTGACCCCGGAAGCGTCTATGGCTACACCTTC
TRBV30	few	.	TRBJ1-5	CAYGVLDDQPQHF	TGTGCCTACGGGGTCCTCGATGATCAGCCCCAGCATTTT
TRBV3-1/TRBV3-2	once	.	TRBJ1-3	CASSQTGNSGNTIYF	TGTGCCAGCAGCCAAACAGGCAACTCTGGAAACACCATATATTTT
TRBV2	few	.	TRBJ2-7	CASKEAYVSVEQYF	TGTGCCAGCAAGGAGGCTTATGTGTCGGTCGAGCAGTACTTC
TRBV9	.	.	TRBJ2-3	CASSGQRDTQYF	TGTGCCAGCAGCGGACAGAGAGATACGCAGTATTTT
TRBV11-2	few	.	TRBJ2-7	CASSFSGGVGGEQYF	TGTGCCAGCAGCTTTTCCGGCGGGGTGGGTGGGGAGCAGTACTTC
TRBV5-1	.	.	TRBJ2-7	CASSLVGGVYEQYF	TGCGCCAGCAGCTTGGTCGGAGGGGTCTACGAGCAGTACTTC
TRBV2	.	TRBD1	TRBJ1-2	CASSDGGQYYGYTF	TGTGCCAGCAGTGATGGGGGACAGTACTATGGCTACACCTTC
TRBV14	.	TRBD2	TRBJ2-7	CASSQVLAGSQYF	TGTGCCAGCAGCCAAGTACTAGCGGGATCGCAGTACTTC
TRBV5-4	.	.	TRBJ1-4	CASSNSGGDSFF	TGTGCCAGCAGCAATTCTGGCGGCGATTCGTTTTTT
TRBV5-4	.	.	TRBJ2-5	CASRREIDMETQYF	TGTGCCAGCCGGCGGGAAATCGATATGGAGACCCAGTACTTC
TRBV7-2	.	TRBD2	TRBJ2-4	CASSLSGILAKNIQYF	TGTGCCAGCAGCCTTAGCGGGATACTAGCCAAAAACATTCAGTACTTC
TRBV7-2	once	TRBD1	TRBJ1-2	CASSSSLGRQGGYGYTF	TGTGCCAGCAGCTCTTCCCTAGGGCGACAGGGTGGATATGGCTACACCTTC
TRBV6-5	.	TRBD2	TRBJ2-7	CASSYGTSGKEQYF	TGTGCCAGCAGTTACGGGACTAGCGGGAAAGAGCAGTACTTC